The 18 T cell receptor beta chains below were found in one sample sequenced in a study of CD8 T cells in Susac syndrome. The authors reverse transcribed about 0.5 to 1 ug RNA with random hexamers. TCRdb recomputed calls from the immunoSEQ multiplex PCR reads with MiXCR, one row per CDR3 protein. The sample lists 150,000 to 200,000 distinct CDR3 sequences; over 85% were seen once. The specimen sequenced was CD4+ T cells from PBMCs. The receptors originated from a human donor in good health.

This clonotype was seen just once. The rearrangement uses TRBV3-1 and TRBJ1-2; TRBD1 is a possible D gene (6 bases). Trimming stripped 4 bases from V and 6 bases from J, with 18 bases between. Looked up from germline, CDR1 is LGHDT and CDR2 is YNNKEL (reference sequence). The CDR3 has 15 residues. The DNA of the CDR3 is TGTGCCAGCAGCCGCCCGGTACAGGGTCGGGATGGCTACACCTTC. Translating gives CASSRPVQGRDGYTF.

The chain is built from TRBV5-4 and TRBJ1-6; the match to TRBD1 covers 9 bases. Germline CDR1 and CDR2: SGHNT and YYREEE (reference sequence). The CDR3 runs to 16 residues. J lost 9 bases, V lost 0 bases, and 7 bases had no gene match. The CDR3 is CASSLGRDRVTSPLHF. DNA of the CDR3: TGTGCCAGCAGCTTGGGCCGGGACAGGGTGACTTCACCCCTCCACTTT. Complete variable domain (other parts from reference TRBV5-4 and TRBJ1-6): ETGVTQSPTHLIKTRGQQVTLRCSSQSGHNTVSWYQQALGQGPQFIFQYYREEENGRGNFPPRFSGLQFPNYSSELNVNALELDDSALYLCASSLGRDRVTSPLHFGNGTRLTVT.

The CDR3 loop is CASSPVTVGLTQYF. The CDR3 coding sequence is TGTGCCAGCAGCCCCGTCACGGTTGGCCTGACCCAGTACTTC. The chain couples TRBV11-1 to TRBJ2-5, with D unclear. The V gene lost 5 bases and the J gene lost 7 bases, with 17 bases spanning the gap. CDR1 is SGHAT and CDR2 is FQDESV in the germline V gene (reference sequence). CDR3 size: 14 residues.

The gene calls are TRBV28 and TRBJ1-5, with D perhaps TRBD1 (5 bases). V was shortened by 10 bases and J by 0 bases, with 13 bases between the two germline ends. This CDR3 is built from 14 residues. Germline assignment: CDR1 MDHEN and CDR2 SYDVKM. CDR3 loop: CATSAGTSNQPQHF. CDR3 sequence (DNA): TGTGCCACCTCAGCAGGGACTAGCAATCAGCCCCAGCATTTT.

The chain employs TRBV20-1 and TRBJ1-5; D unresolved. The length of the CDR3 is 15 residues. Germline V CDR1 and CDR2: DFQATT, SNEGSKA (reference sequence). With 2 bases removed from V and 4 bases from J, the gap between germline ends came to 15 bases. The DNA for the CDR3 is TGCAGTGCTAGACACCGGGTCCGGAGGAATCAGCCCCAGCATTTT. This gives the protein CSARHRVRRNQPQHF.

The chain uses TRBV28 and TRBJ1-2, with D perhaps matching TRBD1 (5 bases). The CDR3 is 12 residues long. V lost 8 bases to trimming and J lost 8 bases, with 15 bases between them. The germline gives CDR1 MDHEN, CDR2 SYDVKM. DNA for the CDR3: TGTGCCAGCCTAGAGAGAGGGGAAGGCTACACCTTC. This translates into CASLERGEGYTF.

CDR3 coding DNA: TGTGCCAGCAGTCGGTCGGGGGGATACACAGATACGCAGTATTTT. Its protein is CASSRSGGYTDTQYF. The chain couples TRBV2 to TRBJ2-3, with 7 bases that match TRBD2. After removal of 5 bases from V and 2 bases from J, the junction contained 7 bases not matched to a gene. Germline V gene lookup returns CDR1 SNHLY and CDR2 FYNNEI. This CDR3 spans 15 amino acids. Full variable domain (rest looked up from reference TRBV2 and TRBJ2-3): EPEVTQTPSHQVTQMGQEVILRCVPISNHLYFYWYRQILGQKVEFLVSFYNNEISEKSEIFDDQFSVERPDGSNFTLKIRSTKLEDSAMYFCASSRSGGYTDTQYFGPGTRLTVL.

The chain has TRBV9 and TRBJ1-1, with D perhaps TRBD1 (6 bases). Germline CDR1 is SGDLS and CDR2 is YYNGEE. The CDR3 runs 13 residues. Trimming removed 3 bases at V and 9 bases at J, with 15 bases between. Here the CDR3 reads CASSESPRGQAFF. As DNA, the CDR3 is TGTGCCAGCAGCGAAAGTCCCAGGGGACAAGCTTTCTTT.

The CDR3 reads CASSQFGQNYGYTF. The CDR3 DNA follows: TGTGCCAGCTCACAATTCGGACAGAACTATGGCTACACCTTC. V gene TRBV18 combines with J gene TRBJ1-2; possible D gene TRBD1, 6 bases. The V and J ends lost 4 bases and 2 bases respectively, with 11 bases between them. The CDR3 consists of 14 residues. Germline V CDR1 and CDR2: KGHSH, LQKENI.

The CDR3 sequence is CASSSHGQKQFF. CDR3 sequence (DNA): TGTGCCAGCAGTTCCCATGGACAAAAGCAGTTCTTC. J is TRBJ2-1 and V is TRBV6-5; D is possibly TRBD1 (5 bases). V lost 4 bases and J 11 bases, leaving 12 bases between the germline ends. CDR1 and CDR2 from the germline V gene are MNHEY and SVGAGI. The CDR3 extends over 12 amino acids.

J is TRBJ2-5 and V is TRBV7-2; 7 positions match TRBD2. The junction had 11 bases not matched to a gene; V was cut back by 5 bases and J by 8 bases. The CDR3 has 14 amino acids. Germline V CDR1 and CDR2: SGHTA, FQGNSA. The CDR3 coding sequence is TGTGCCAGCAGCCCTTCGGCGCGGGGGAACACCCAGTACTTC. Its translation: CASSPSARGNTQYF.

The chain combines TRBV5-4 with TRBJ2-3; D is ambiguous. Per germline, CDR1 SGHNT and CDR2 YYREEE (reference sequence). CDR3 length: 12 residues. Deletions cut 0 bases from V and 5 bases from J, with 4 bases between. The CDR3 loop is CASSLDGDTQYF. DNA of the CDR3: TGTGCCAGCAGCTTGGACGGAGATACGCAGTATTTT.

This sequence joins TRBV5-1 and TRBJ2-7, with 9 bases identical to TRBD2. The CDR3 contains 16 residues. The V gene's germline CDR1 is SGHRS and CDR2 YFSETQ. The ends lost 4 bases at V and 4 bases at J; junction bases unmatched: 12. CDR3 DNA: TGCGCCAGCAGCGCGTACCCAGCGGGGGGCTTATACGAGCAGTACTTC. Encoded protein: CASSAYPAGGLYEQYF.

The rearrangement uses TRBV20-1 and TRBJ1-1; 8 bases are shared with TRBD1. J was trimmed by 5 bases and V by 5 bases; bases with no gene match: 7. The CDR3 runs to 13 residues. Germline V gives CDR1 DFQATT, CDR2 SNEGSKA (reference sequence). The CDR3 here is CSAHQGAGTEAFF. The CDR3 DNA follows: TGCAGTGCTCATCAGGGGGCTGGAACTGAAGCTTTCTTT.

The chain links TRBV29-1 to TRBJ2-5; 9 bases are shared with TRBD2. V was pared by 4 bases and J by 5 bases, with 8 bases of the junction left unmatched. Germline lookup yields CDR1 SQVTM and CDR2 ANQGSEA. The CDR3 runs to 14 residues. CDR3 nucleotide sequence: TGCAGCGTTGCTAGCGGGGTCGGGGGGGAGACCCAGTACTTC. Residues: CSVASGVGGETQYF.

V gene TRBV20-1 combines with J gene TRBJ2-2, with D perhaps TRBD2 (6 bases). Trimming shortened V by 1 base and J by 4 bases, and 13 bases separated the two germline ends. The CDR3 is 15 residues long. Germline CDR1 and CDR2: DFQATT and SNEGSKA (reference sequence). The CDR3 DNA reads as TGCAGTGCTAGAGGGGGCTCGGAGGGCACCGGGGAGCTGTTTTTT. It codes for CSARGGSEGTGELFF.

V and J are TRBV7-2 and TRBJ2-7; a possible D gene is TRBD1 (6 bases). Germline-derived CDR1 and CDR2 are SGHTA and FQGNSA. The length of the CDR3 is 14 residues. Trimming stripped 5 bases from V and 7 bases from J, with 18 bases between. The CDR3 DNA reads TGTGCCAGCAGCCAACAGGGCTGGTCGTCGGAGCAGTACTTC. Its translation is CASSQQGWSSEQYF.

This chain joins TRBV15 and TRBJ2-2; weak D call: TRBD1 (6 bases). The CDR3 loop spans 15 amino acids. Germline-derived CDR1 and CDR2 are LNHNV and YYDKDF (reference sequence). V lost 0 bases to trimming and J lost 5 bases, with 10 bases between them. The CDR3 nucleotides read TGTGCCACCAGCAGAGAATCAGGGGTGACCGGGGAGCTGTTTTTT. It codes for CATSRESGVTGELFF. The variable domain in full, with the rest retrieved from reference TRBV15 and TRBJ2-2, is DAMVIQNPRYQVTQFGKPVTLSCSQTLNHNVMYWYQQKSSQAPKLLFHYYDKDFNNEADTPDNFQSRRPNTSFCFLDIRSPGLGDTAMYLCATSRESGVTGELFFGEGSRLTVL.